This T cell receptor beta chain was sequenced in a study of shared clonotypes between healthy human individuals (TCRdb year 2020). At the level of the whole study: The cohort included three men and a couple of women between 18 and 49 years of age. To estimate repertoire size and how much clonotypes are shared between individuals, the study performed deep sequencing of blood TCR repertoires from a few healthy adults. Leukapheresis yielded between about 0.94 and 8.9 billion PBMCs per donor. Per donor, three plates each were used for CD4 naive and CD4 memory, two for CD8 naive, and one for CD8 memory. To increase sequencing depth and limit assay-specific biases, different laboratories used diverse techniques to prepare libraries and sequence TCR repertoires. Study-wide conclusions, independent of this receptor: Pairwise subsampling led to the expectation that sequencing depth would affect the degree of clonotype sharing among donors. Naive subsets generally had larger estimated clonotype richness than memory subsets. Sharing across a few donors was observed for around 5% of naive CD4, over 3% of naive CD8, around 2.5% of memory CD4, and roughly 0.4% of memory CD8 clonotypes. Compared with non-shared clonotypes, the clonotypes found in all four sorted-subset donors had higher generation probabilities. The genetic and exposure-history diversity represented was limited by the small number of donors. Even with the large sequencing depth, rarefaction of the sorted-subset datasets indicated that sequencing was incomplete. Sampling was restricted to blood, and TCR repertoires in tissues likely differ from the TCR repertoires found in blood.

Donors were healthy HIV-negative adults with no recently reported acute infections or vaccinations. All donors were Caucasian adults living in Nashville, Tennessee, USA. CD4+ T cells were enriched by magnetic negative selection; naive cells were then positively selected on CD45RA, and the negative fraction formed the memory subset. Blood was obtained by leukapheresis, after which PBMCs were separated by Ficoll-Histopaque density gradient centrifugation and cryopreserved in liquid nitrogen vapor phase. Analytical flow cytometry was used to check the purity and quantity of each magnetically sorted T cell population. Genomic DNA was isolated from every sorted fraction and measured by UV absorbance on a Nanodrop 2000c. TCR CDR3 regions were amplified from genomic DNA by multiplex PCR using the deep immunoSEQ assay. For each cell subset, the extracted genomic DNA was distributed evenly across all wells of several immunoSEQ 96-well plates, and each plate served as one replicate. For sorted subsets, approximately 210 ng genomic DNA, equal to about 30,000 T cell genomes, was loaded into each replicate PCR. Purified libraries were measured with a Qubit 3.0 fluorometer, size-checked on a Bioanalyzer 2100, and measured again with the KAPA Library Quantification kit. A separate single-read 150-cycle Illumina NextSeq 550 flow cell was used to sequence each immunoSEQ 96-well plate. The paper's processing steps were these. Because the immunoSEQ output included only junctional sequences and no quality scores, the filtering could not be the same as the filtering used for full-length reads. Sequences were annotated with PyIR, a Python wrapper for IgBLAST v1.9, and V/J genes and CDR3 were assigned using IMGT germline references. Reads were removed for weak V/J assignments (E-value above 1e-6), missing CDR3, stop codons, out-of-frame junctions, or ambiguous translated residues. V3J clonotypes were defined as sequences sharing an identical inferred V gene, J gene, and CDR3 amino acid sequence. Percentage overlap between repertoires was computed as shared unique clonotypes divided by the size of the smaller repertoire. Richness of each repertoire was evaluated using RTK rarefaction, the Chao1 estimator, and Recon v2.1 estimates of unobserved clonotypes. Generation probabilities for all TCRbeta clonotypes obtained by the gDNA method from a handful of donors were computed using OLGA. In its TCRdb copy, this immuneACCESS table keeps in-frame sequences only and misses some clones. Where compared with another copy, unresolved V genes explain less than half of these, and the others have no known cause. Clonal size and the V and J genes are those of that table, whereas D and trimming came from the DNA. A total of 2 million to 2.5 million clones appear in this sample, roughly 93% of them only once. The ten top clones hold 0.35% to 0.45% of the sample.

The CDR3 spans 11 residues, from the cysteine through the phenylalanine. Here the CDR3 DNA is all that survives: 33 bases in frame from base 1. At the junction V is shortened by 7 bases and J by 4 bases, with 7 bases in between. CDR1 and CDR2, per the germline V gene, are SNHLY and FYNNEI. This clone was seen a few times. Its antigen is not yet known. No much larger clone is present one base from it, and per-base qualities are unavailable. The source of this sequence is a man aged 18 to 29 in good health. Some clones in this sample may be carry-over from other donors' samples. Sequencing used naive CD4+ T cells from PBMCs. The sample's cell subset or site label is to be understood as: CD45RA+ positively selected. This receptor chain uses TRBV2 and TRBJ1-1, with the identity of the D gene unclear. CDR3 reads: CASMAGTEAFF. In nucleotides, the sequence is TGTGCCAGCATGGCGGGCACTGAAGCTTTCTTT.